This TCR beta chain is drawn from a study of T cells after posttransplantation cyclophosphamide. General observations from the study: Donor CD8+ memory clones often dominated recipient blood repertoires at later times.

Germline CDR1 reads MGHDK; CDR2 reads SYGVNS. The length of the CDR3 is 16 residues. Worth noting for this clone: Its antigen is undetermined. At one end the junction does not follow the germline gene, possibly because of a read error. Other DNA sequences in the same sample also yield this CDR3.

The data were produced by immunoSEQ multiplex PCR, yet TCRdb's version contains in-frame clones alone and is incomplete. The sample records tens of thousands of clones, approximately 90% being singletons. This sequence was found in a woman aged 45-65 years in good health and a related stem cell transplant donor. Source material: PBMCs. V gene TRBV25-1 combines with J gene TRBJ2-5; TRBD1 agrees at 7 bases. The DNA of the CDR3 is TGTGCCAGTAGTGAATATGAGGGGGCGCCTGGAGAGACCCAGTACTTC. Encoded protein: CASSEYEGAPGETQYF.